Below, 3 T cell receptor beta chains from the same sample are listed, as sequenced in a study of blood T cell repertoires in COVID-19. Data came from immunoSEQ multiplex PCR; TCRdb stores just in-frame clones and leaves some out. The data show over 50,000 clones, with over 70% seen just once and more than 13% held by the top ten. What was sequenced was peripheral blood. The receptors were sampled from a human donor with active or convalescent COVID-19. The donor label of this sample is uncertain.

This CDR3 is CASSQDSLRGYTF. The CDR3 DNA sequence: TGTGCCAGCAGCCAAGACTCTCTGCGGGGCTACACCTTC. The J gene is TRBJ1-2, the V gene TRBV14; D remains unclear. The CDR3 runs 13 residues. V was trimmed by 0 bases and J by 8 bases, leaving 10 bases between them. In germline, CDR1 is SGHDN, CDR2 FVKESK.

The V gene is TRBV20-1, the J gene TRBJ2-5; possible D gene TRBD2, 5 bases. This CDR3 is built from 11 residues. The germline V gene encodes CDR1 DFQATT and CDR2 SNEGSKA (reference sequence). Trimming pared 1 base from V and 8 bases from J, leaving 8 bases between. CDR3 residues: CSARAAGTQYF. The CDR3 DNA is TGCAGTGCTAGAGCCGCGGGTACCCAGTACTTC.

This clone has more than one count but fewer than ten. The rearrangement links TRBV7-9 to TRBJ2-5; TRBD1 aligns across 8 bases. Trimming took 3 bases from V and 4 from J; bases not matched to a gene: 7. From germline, CDR1 is SEHNR and CDR2 FQNEAQ (reference sequence). This CDR3 region has 15 residues. The CDR3 nucleotides are TGTGCCAGCAGCTTCGGACAGGGTCGAAGAGAGACCCAGTACTTC. Encoded protein: CASSFGQGRRETQYF.